The next 30 T cell receptor beta chains were all read from a single sample in a study of shared clonotypes between healthy human individuals. Sequencing used immunoSEQ multiplex PCR; TCRdb keeps in-frame clones, though not all of them. The profile shows a few million clones, about 92% of them singletons. Sequencing used naive CD4+ T cells sorted from blood. Subset meaning: CD45RA+ positively selected. The receptors derive from a man between 18 and 35 years old in good health.

The V call is TRBV11-2, the J call TRBJ2-2; D is ambiguous. Germline V lookup: CDR1 SGHAT, CDR2 FQNNGV. The CDR3 loop spans 13 amino acids. The V gene lost 5 bases and the J gene lost 3 bases, with 7 bases spanning the gap. CDR3 sequence reads: CASSPVHTGELFF. In nucleotides, the CDR3 is TGTGCCAGCAGCCCCGTTCACACCGGGGAGCTGTTTTTT.

In regard to this clone: The same CDR3 also results from other DNA sequences found in this sample. CDR3 coding DNA: TGTGCCAGCAGTTTAGCGGGGGCCAACGTCCTGACTTTC. Its translation: CASSLAGANVLTF. V and J are TRBV27 and TRBJ2-6; D is undetermined. CDR1 MNHEY and CDR2 SMNVEV come from the germline V gene (reference sequence). The CDR3 covers 13 residues. V lost 2 bases, J lost 4 bases, and 3 bases lay in between.

This clone has a handful of counts. The rearrangement links TRBV5-6 to TRBJ2-1; D gene ambiguous. Germline CDR1 SGHDT, CDR2 YYEEEE. V lost 0 bases and J lost 10, with 11 bases in between. The CDR3 has 13 residues. This chain's CDR3 is CASSLGRRGEQFF. CDR3 nucleotide sequence: TGTGCCAGCAGCTTGGGGCGAAGAGGAGAGCAGTTCTTC.

The chain couples TRBV9 to TRBJ2-5; 11 bases map to TRBD2. The germline V gene has CDR1 SGDLS and CDR2 YYNGEE. V trimming: 3 bases; J trimming: 1 base; junction bases outside the gene matches: 11. The CDR3 is made up of 18 amino acids. Here the CDR3 DNA reads TGTGCCAGCAGCGCCGGGACTAGCGGAGTGGGTCCCCAAGAGACCCAGTACTTC. This encodes CASSAGTSGVGPQETQYF.

Notes on this clone: Other DNA sequences in the sample encode the same CDR3. The rearrangement joins TRBV11-3 to TRBJ2-1; D ambiguous. This CDR3 has 13 residues. The V gene's germline CDR1 is SGHNT and CDR2 YENEEA. Trimming took 4 bases from V and 4 from J, leaving 8 bases between them. CDR3 region: CASSSGDYNEQFF. DNA of the CDR3: TGTGCCAGCAGCTCAGGAGATTACAATGAGCAGTTCTTC.

This chain joins TRBV6-6 and TRBJ2-7; 8 nucleotides agree with TRBD2. Unmatched junction bases numbered 8, after V lost 7 bases and J lost 0 bases. The CDR3 spans 15 residues. The germline V gene encodes CDR1 MNHNY and CDR2 SVGAGI (reference sequence). As DNA, the CDR3 is TGTGCCAGCACCTATGGGAGCGGGAGCTCCTACGAGCAGTACTTC. This codes for CASTYGSGSSYEQYF.

This rearrangement joins TRBV19 to TRBJ1-1; no clear D gene. V lost 6 bases and J lost 1, with 12 bases in between. CDR3 length equals 14 residues. Germline V gene data show CDR1 as LNHDA and CDR2 as SQIVND (reference sequence). The CDR3 sequence: CASSPPRQNTEAFF. The CDR3 nucleotides read TGTGCCAGTAGCCCTCCCCGGCAGAACACTGAAGCTTTCTTT.

The chain couples TRBV6-1 to TRBJ2-2, with a tentative D call TRBD1 (5 bases). V lost 1 base, J lost 7 bases, and 16 bases lay in between. This CDR3 contains 16 residues. CDR1 and CDR2 (germline): MNHNS, SASEGT. The CDR3: CASSEGAGLGGGELFF. The CDR3 DNA reads as TGTGCCAGCAGTGAAGGAGCAGGGCTGGGTGGCGGGGAGCTGTTTTTT.

The chain is built from TRBV7-5 and TRBJ2-1; TRBD2 is the table's D call and was not checked against the DNA. TRBV7-5 is marked as a pseudogene. This CDR3 region has 15 residues. The CDR3 loop reads CARSSSGTGYNEQFF. CDR3 in DNA: TGTGCCAGAAGCTCTTCCGGGACTGGCTACAATGAGCAGTTCTTC.

This clone was seen only once. The gene calls are TRBV6-5 and TRBJ2-2; the D gene is possibly TRBD1 (5 bases). The V and J ends lost 11 bases and 0 bases respectively, with 13 bases between them. Germline values: CDR1 MNHEY, CDR2 SVGAGI. This CDR3 region has 14 residues. CDR3: CASGAQTNTGELFF. In DNA form, the CDR3 reads TGTGCCTCTGGGGCCCAGACGAACACCGGGGAGCTGTTTTTT.

The J gene is TRBJ2-7, the V gene TRBV10-3; 10 bases map to TRBD1. V lost 5 bases and J lost 0; bases outside the gene matches: 13. The CDR3 consists of 18 residues. Germline values: CDR1 ENHRY, CDR2 SYGVKD. This CDR3 is CAISCPPLTGGYSYEQYF. CDR3 nucleotide sequence: TGTGCCATCAGTTGCCCCCCATTGACAGGGGGCTACTCCTACGAGCAGTACTTC.

The J gene is TRBJ2-7, the V gene TRBV10-3; 7 bases agree with TRBD1. Germline-derived CDR1 and CDR2 are ENHRY and SYGVKD. V lost 2 bases and J lost 4; bases outside the gene matches: 5. This CDR3 contains 14 residues. This chain's CDR3 is CAISEGTGAYEQYF. As DNA, the CDR3 is TGTGCCATCAGTGAGGGCACAGGGGCTTACGAGCAGTACTTC.

V and J are TRBV6-5 and TRBJ1-5; 9 bases are a match to TRBD1. Germline CDR1 and CDR2: MNHEY and SVGAGI. There are 15 residues in the CDR3. The J segment lost 7 bases and the V segment lost 6 bases, leaving 10 bases of the junction unmatched. The CDR3 DNA is TGTGCCAGCAGCCTCGGACAGGGGACGGGCCAGCCCCAGCATTTT. It codes for CASSLGQGTGQPQHF.

In this sample, this clone turned up a few times. This sample includes further DNA sequences coding for the same CDR3. The gene calls are TRBV5-1 and TRBJ2-6; TRBD1 is a possible D gene (5 bases). V lost 0 bases and J lost 2, with 6 bases in between. The CDR3 totals 15 residues. Germline CDR1 reads SGHRS; CDR2 reads YFSETQ. CDR3 protein: CASSLEGTGANVLTF. The CDR3 nucleotides read TGCGCCAGCAGCTTGGAGGGGACTGGGGCCAACGTCCTGACTTTC. The full variable domain, with the rest looked up from reference TRBV5-1 and TRBJ2-6, is KAGVTQTPRYLIKTRGQQVTLSCSPISGHRSVSWYQQTPGQGLQFLFEYFSETQRNKGNFPGRFSGRQFSNSRSEMNVSTLELGDSALYLCASSLEGTGANVLTFGAGSRLTVL.

This chain uses TRBV6-5 with TRBJ2-7, with D possibly TRBD1 on 6 matching bases. The CDR3 runs to 15 residues. Trimming stripped 2 bases from V and 2 bases from J, with 13 bases between. Germline V gives CDR1 MNHEY, CDR2 SVGAGI. CDR3 sequence reads: CASSYGSGDAYEQYF. As DNA, the CDR3 is TGTGCCAGCAGTTACGGTTCAGGGGACGCCTACGAGCAGTACTTC.

This clone was observed once. This rearrangement joins TRBV15 to TRBJ2-5; 7 bases are shared with TRBD2. The germline V gene encodes CDR1 LNHNV and CDR2 YYDKDF (reference sequence). The CDR3 has 17 amino acids. V shed 1 base and J 3 bases; nucleotides not matched to a gene: 11. CDR3 region: CATSRGYGGIGEETQYF. DNA of the CDR3: TGTGCCACCAGCAGAGGTTACGGGGGGATAGGTGAAGAGACCCAGTACTTC. The full variable domain, completed using reference TRBV15 and TRBJ2-5, is DAMVIQNPRYQVTQFGKPVTLSCSQTLNHNVMYWYQQKSSQAPKLLFHYYDKDFNNEADTPDNFQSRRPNTSFCFLDIRSPGLGDTAMYLCATSRGYGGIGEETQYFGPGTRLLVL.

In nucleotides, the CDR3 is TGTGCCAGCAGCTTATCAGACACAGATACGCAGTATTTT. Translation: CASSLSDTDTQYF. The V and J genes are TRBV9 and TRBJ2-3; D gene ambiguous. CDR1 is SGDLS, CDR2 YYNGEE, per germline. With 4 bases removed from V and 2 bases from J, the gap between germline ends came to 8 bases. The CDR3 is 13 residues long.

V usage is TRBV30 and J usage is TRBJ2-5, with a tentative D call TRBD1 (6 bases). Germline assignment: CDR1 GTSNPN and CDR2 SVGIG (reference sequence). V lost 0 bases to trimming and J lost 7 bases, with 18 bases between them. This CDR3 contains 15 residues. CDR3 in DNA: TGTGCCTGGAGTGTTGGGGGCGGGCCCCGGGGGACCCAGTACTTC. Residues: CAWSVGGGPRGTQYF.

The J gene is TRBJ1-5, the V gene TRBV6-1; D is unclear. The V gene lost 9 bases and the J gene lost 0 bases, with 6 bases spanning the gap. The germline V gene has CDR1 MNHNS and CDR2 SASEGT. The CDR3 consists of 12 residues. CDR3 coding DNA: TGTGCCAGTCATTATAGCAATCAGCCCCAGCATTTT. This encodes CASHYSNQPQHF.

The chain is built from TRBV6-7 and TRBJ2-2; perhaps TRBD2 as D (7 bases). TRBV6-7 is designated an ORF whose function remains uncertain. Trimming took off 9 bases at V and 5 bases at J, with 13 bases between the two ends. There are 13 residues in the CDR3. CDR3: CASAEGGTGELFF. The CDR3 DNA reads as TGTGCCAGTGCTGAGGGGGGGACCGGGGAGCTGTTTTTT.

The chain links TRBV6-6 to TRBJ2-7; 9 nucleotides match TRBD2. The CDR3 sequence is 14 residues long. The V gene end was trimmed by 7 bases and the J gene end by 0 bases; junction bases not matched to a gene: 4. Germline-derived CDR1 and CDR2 are MNHNY and SVGAGI (reference sequence). CDR3 sequence (DNA): TGTGCCAGCACTTTTAGCGGGAGCTCCTACGAGCAGTACTTC. This translates into CASTFSGSSYEQYF.

The chain couples TRBV7-2 to TRBJ2-2, with 12 bases identical to TRBD1. The J segment lost 4 bases and the V segment lost 5 bases, leaving 11 bases of the junction unmatched. The CDR3 sequence is 18 residues long. Germline V gene lookup returns CDR1 SGHTA and CDR2 FQGNSA. The CDR3 is CASSITAGQGAVTGELFF. The CDR3 bases are TGTGCCAGCAGCATAACGGCGGGACAGGGGGCTGTCACCGGGGAGCTGTTTTTT.

In its sample, this clone was seen once. The rearrangement uses TRBV6-1 and TRBJ2-7; 7 bases are a match to TRBD2. CDR3 length: 14 amino acids. V was pared by 6 bases and J by 2 bases, with 7 bases of the junction left unmatched. Germline V gene lookup returns CDR1 MNHNS and CDR2 SASEGT. The CDR3 reads CASRRGGAAYEQYF. The CDR3 bases are TGTGCCAGCAGAAGGGGAGGGGCCGCCTACGAGCAGTACTTC.

This clone has only a few counts. The chain is built from TRBV7-2 and TRBJ1-6; possible D gene TRBD1, 5 bases. V was shortened by 1 base and J by 10 bases, with 11 bases between the two germline ends. Germline V gene sequence: CDR1 SGHTA, CDR2 FQGNSA. The CDR3 contains 14 residues. The CDR3 nucleotides read TGTGCCAGCAGCTTAGTGGGGGATGGATCACCCCTCCACTTT. Encoded protein: CASSLVGDGSPLHF. The full variable domain, with the rest looked up from reference TRBV7-2 and TRBJ1-6, is GAGVSQSPSNKVTEKGKDVELRCDPISGHTALYWYRQSLGQGLEFLIYFQGNSAPDKSGLPSDRFSAERTGGSVSTLTIQRTQQEDSAVYLCASSLVGDGSPLHFGNGTRLTVT.

Turning to this clone: The same CDR3 arises from other DNA sequences in this sample as well. J is TRBJ2-1 and V is TRBV20-1; D is ambiguous. The V end was cut by 0 bases, the J end by 7 bases, with 4 bases between. CDR3 length: 11 residues. Germline V CDR1 and CDR2: DFQATT, SNEGSKA (reference sequence). CDR3 residues: CSARDVNEQFF. CDR3 nucleotides: TGCAGTGCTAGAGATGTGAATGAGCAGTTCTTC.

This sequence joins TRBV7-9 and TRBJ1-1; 7 bases match TRBD1. In germline, CDR1 is SEHNR, CDR2 FQNEAQ (reference sequence). The CDR3 spans 13 residues. J gave up 5 bases and V 5 bases, and 5 bases lay outside the gene matches. The CDR3: CASSPDRETEAFF. CDR3 sequence (DNA): TGTGCCAGCAGCCCCGACAGGGAAACTGAAGCTTTCTTT.

A word on this clone: At one of its ends the junction is not consistent with the germline gene, which may arise from a read error. The chain is built from TRBV5-1 and TRBJ2-2; perhaps TRBD2 as D (6 bases). CDR3 length equals 14 residues. Germline V gives CDR1 SGHRS, CDR2 YFSETQ. The CDR3 reads CTSSLWGDTGELFF. As DNA, the CDR3 is TGCACCAGCAGCTTGTGGGGGGATACCGGGGAGCTGTTTTTT. Full variable domain (remainder filled in from reference TRBV5-1 and TRBJ2-2): KAGVTQTPRYLIKTRGQQVTLSCSPISGHRSVSWYQQTPGQGLQFLFEYFSETQRNKGNFPGRFSGRQFSNSRSEMNVSTLELGDSALYLCTSSLWGDTGELFFGEGSRLTVL.

The rearrangement links TRBV15 to TRBJ2-7; D uncertain. Germline-derived CDR1 and CDR2 are LNHNV and YYDKDF (reference sequence). Trimming took 2 bases from V and 1 from J, leaving 15 bases between them. This CDR3 has 16 amino acids. The DNA of the CDR3 is TGTGCCACCAGCAGATATGCCACAGTCAATTCCTACGAGCAGTACTTC. As protein: CATSRYATVNSYEQYF.

The chain joins TRBV6-5 to TRBJ2-2; 9 bases align to TRBD1. Trimming at V came to 10 bases and at J to 7 bases, leaving 10 bases not matched to a gene. The CDR3 loop spans 14 amino acids. CDR1 and CDR2 from the germline V gene are MNHEY and SVGAGI. CDR3 sequence: CATHRGQGNGELFF. The CDR3 coding sequence is TGTGCCACCCACAGGGGGCAAGGGAACGGGGAGCTGTTTTTT.

The chain has TRBV5-4 and TRBJ2-3, with a tentative D call TRBD2 (5 bases). The CDR3 has 15 residues. The V end was cut by 0 bases, the J end by 1 base, with 9 bases between. Looked up from germline, CDR1 is SGHNT and CDR2 is YYREEE (reference sequence). The CDR3 bases are TGTGCCAGCAGCTTGGGGAGTAGCGGCACAGATACGCAGTATTTT. This gives the protein CASSLGSSGTDTQYF.